This TCR beta chain appears in the sequencing data of a study of T cell repertoires in cytomegalovirus infection. Study as a whole: Public TCR beta signature analysis indicated the presence of both CMV infection and matching HLA type. Study-level results: Dominant in the ex vivo response were TCR beta clonotypes restricted by HLA-C and specific for CMV. Individuals carrying CMV plus the relevant HLA were identified by cumulative frequency of public TCR beta families.

In TCRdb, the reads were re-called with MiXCR into one record per CDR3 protein. The data hold more than 400,000 distinct CDR3 sequences, with about 30% observed a single time. As regards this clonotype: The antigen is not known.

Unmatched junction bases numbered 7, after V lost 5 bases and J lost 0 bases. The V gene's germline CDR1 is SGHAT and CDR2 FQNNGV. CDR3 length: 16 residues. This chain links TRBV11-2 with TRBJ1-3; 7 nucleotides align to TRBD1. The clonotype comes from a human donor in good health (CMV status not recorded). Some clones in this sample may be carry-over from other donors' samples. The sequencing input was PBMCs. The CDR3 DNA reads TGTGCCAGCAGCGTAGGGGGACAGCTCTCTGGAAACACCATATATTTT. This encodes CASSVGGQLSGNTIYF.